These 23 T cell receptor beta chains originate from one sample sequenced in a study of cytomegalovirus exposure and HLA in healthy donors. The primer mix had 60 Vbeta and 13 Jbeta primers. The method was immunoSEQ multiplex PCR; TCRdb's version includes in-frame clones alone and lacks a portion of them. The repertoire consists of 80,000 to 95,000 clones, with about four fifths occurring once and the leading ten covering approximately 15%. Sequenced input: PBMCs. These TCRs come from a woman between 40 and 55 years old in good health and CMV-seropositive.

The J gene is TRBJ2-1, the V gene TRBV27, with no clear D. The CDR3 consists of 16 residues. Germline assignment: CDR1 MNHEY and CDR2 SMNVEV (reference sequence). V was shortened by 5 bases and J by 0 bases, with 14 bases between the two germline ends. The CDR3 bases are TGTGCCAGCAGTACCCGACAATTGAGCTCCTACAATGAGCAGTTCTTC. This encodes CASSTRQLSSYNEQFF.

This clone was observed once. CDR3 coding DNA: TGTGCCACAACCCGGGACAATAGTCAGGCTTTCTTT. Amino acid sequence: CATTRDNSQAFF. This chain joins TRBV15 and TRBJ1-1; TRBD1 might be the D (6 bases). With 9 bases removed from V and 11 bases from J, the gap between germline ends came to 19 bases. Germline V CDR1 and CDR2: LNHNV, YYDKDF (reference sequence). The CDR3 has 12 residues.

The table lists this clone with a count of one. V is TRBV28 and J is TRBJ2-2, with D possibly being TRBD2 (7 bases). Trimming stripped 5 bases from V and 3 bases from J, with 13 bases between. Per germline, CDR1 MDHEN and CDR2 SYDVKM. This CDR3 comprises 15 residues. The CDR3 DNA reads as TGTGCCAGCAGTCGAGGGGGGGTGGACACCGGGGAGCTGTTTTTT. It specifies CASSRGGVDTGELFF. The full variable domain, in which reference TRBV28 and TRBJ2-2 provide the parts outside the CDR3, is DVKVTQSSRYLVKRTGEKVFLECVQDMDHENMFWYRQDPGLGLRLIYFSYDVKMKEKGDIPEGYSVSREKKERFSLILESASTNQTSMYLCASSRGGVDTGELFFGEGSRLTVL.

V gene TRBV15 combines with J gene TRBJ2-7, with D perhaps matching TRBD2 (5 bases). Deletions cut 2 bases from V and 3 bases from J, with 14 bases between. Germline V gives CDR1 LNHNV, CDR2 YYDKDF (reference sequence). This CDR3 comprises 15 residues. CDR3 bases: TGTGCCACCAGCAGATCGACCCACGGAGGCTACGAGCAGTACTTC. Amino acid sequence: CATSRSTHGGYEQYF.

This chain links TRBV7-9 with TRBJ2-1; 7 bases fit TRBD1. The CDR3 runs to 17 residues. V was clipped by 3 bases and J by 8 bases; unmatched bases: 16. Germline V CDR1 and CDR2: SEHNR, FQNEAQ (reference sequence). The CDR3 spells CASSFHQGVETGYEQFF. The CDR3, as DNA: TGTGCCAGCAGCTTTCACCAGGGGGTCGAGACGGGCTATGAGCAGTTCTTC.

J is TRBJ1-5 and V is TRBV5-5; 8 positions match TRBD1. The CDR3 consists of 14 residues. CDR1 SGHKS and CDR2 YYEKEE come from the germline V gene (reference sequence). Trimming removed 9 bases from V and 3 bases from J; junction bases left unmatched: 8. CDR3 coding DNA: TGTGCCATCTTTGGACAGGGCTCCAATCAGCCCCAGCATTTT. Amino acids: CAIFGQGSNQPQHF.

The chain uses TRBV7-9 and TRBJ2-1; D might be TRBD1 (5 bases). The germline CDR1 and CDR2 sequences are SEHNR and FQNEAQ (reference sequence). With 5 bases removed from V and 0 bases from J, the gap between germline ends came to 8 bases. This CDR3 is built from 14 residues. CDR3 in DNA: TGTGCCAGCAGCAGGGGTAGCTCCTACAATGAGCAGTTCTTC. Translation gives CASSRGSSYNEQFF.

This chain links TRBV2 with TRBJ2-7; the match to TRBD1 covers 10 bases. The CDR3 contains 14 residues. From germline, CDR1 is SNHLY and CDR2 FYNNEI. Trimming at V came to 3 bases and at J to 6 bases, leaving 5 bases not matched to a gene. The CDR3: CASSEQGQGSEQYF. CDR3 bases: TGTGCCAGCAGTGAGCAGGGACAGGGGTCCGAGCAGTACTTC.

The CDR3 DNA sequence: TGTGCCAGTAGTATGAGGGGGTACGAGCAGTACTTC. Protein: CASSMRGYEQYF. This sequence joins TRBV19 and TRBJ2-7; D perhaps matches TRBD1 (6 bases). The germline V gene has CDR1 LNHDA and CDR2 SQIVND (reference sequence). V was clipped by 3 bases and J by 4 bases, with 7 bases between them. The CDR3 has 12 residues. The full variable domain, rest sourced from reference TRBV19 and TRBJ2-7, is DGGITQSPKYLFRKEGQNVTLSCEQNLNHDAMYWYRQDPGQGLRLIYYSQIVNDFQKGDIAEGYSVSREKKESFPLTVTSAQKNPTAFYLCASSMRGYEQYFGPGTRLTVT.

The chain uses TRBV5-1 and TRBJ2-3; 13 nucleotides align to TRBD2. The CDR3 consists of 16 residues. Germline CDR1 and CDR2: SGHRS and YFSETQ. The ends lost 4 bases at V and 8 bases at J; junction bases unmatched: 10. The CDR3 region is CASSAWTSGGVGTQYF. CDR3 DNA: TGCGCCAGCAGCGCCTGGACTAGCGGGGGTGTAGGTACGCAGTATTTT. The full variable domain, completed using reference TRBV5-1 and TRBJ2-3, is KAGVTQTPRYLIKTRGQQVTLSCSPISGHRSVSWYQQTPGQGLQFLFEYFSETQRNKGNFPGRFSGRQFSNSRSEMNVSTLELGDSALYLCASSAWTSGGVGTQYFGPGTRLTVL.

V gene TRBV18 combines with J gene TRBJ2-2, with 8 bases aligning to TRBD1. The CDR3 runs to 14 residues. V dropped 6 bases and J dropped 1; count of bases not matched to a gene: 1. Germline lookup yields CDR1 KGHSH and CDR2 LQKENI. CDR3 nucleotides: TGTGCCAGCTCTGGGACAGGGAACACCGGGGAGCTGTTTTTT. It codes for CASSGTGNTGELFF.

The CDR3 sequence: CASSEAPGDYEQYF. The CDR3 DNA is TGTGCCAGCAGTGAAGCCCCAGGGGACTACGAGCAGTACTTC. The J gene is TRBJ2-7, the V gene TRBV6-1, with D possibly matching TRBD1 (6 bases). The CDR3 spans 14 residues. The V gene's germline CDR1 is MNHNS and CDR2 SASEGT. V dropped 0 bases and J dropped 3 bases, with 9 bases sitting between them.

The V and J genes are TRBV4-1 and TRBJ2-3; D is undetermined. Germline CDR1 reads MGHRA; CDR2 reads YSYEKL. The ends were cut back, 2 bases at V and 4 bases at J, with 7 bases in the middle. There are 13 residues in the CDR3. The CDR3: CASSQSLADTQYF. DNA for the CDR3: TGCGCCAGCAGCCAATCCCTAGCAGATACGCAGTATTTT.

This chain uses TRBV5-5 with TRBJ2-7, with 7 bases aligning to TRBD1. The V gene end was trimmed by 3 bases and the J gene end by 0 bases; junction bases not matched to a gene: 6. The length of the CDR3 is 15 residues. Germline values: CDR1 SGHKS, CDR2 YYEKEE (reference sequence). CDR3 sequence: CASSSGTASSYEQYF. The CDR3 DNA reads TGTGCCAGCAGCTCCGGGACAGCCTCCTCCTACGAGCAGTACTTC.

The V call is TRBV30, the J call TRBJ1-1, with D possibly TRBD1 on 6 matching bases. The germline V gene encodes CDR1 GTSNPN and CDR2 SVGIG (reference sequence). Between the trimmed V and J ends, which lost 2 bases and 1 base, there was a span of 17 bases. This CDR3 has 16 amino acids. The CDR3 DNA reads as TGTGCCTGGAGTTTTTACCAACTGACAGGGAACACTGAAGCTTTCTTT. Residues: CAWSFYQLTGNTEAFF.

This sequence joins TRBV28 and TRBJ1-2; TRBD1 matches at 9 bases. Germline CDR1 and CDR2: MDHEN and SYDVKM. V shed 5 bases, J shed 6 bases, and the junction held 7 bases outside the gene matches. The CDR3 sequence is 14 residues long. The DNA for the CDR3 is TGTGCCAGCAGTGCTACAGGGGGCAGGGATGGCTACACCTTC. It yields the protein CASSATGGRDGYTF.

V is TRBV9 and J is TRBJ2-1, with TRBD2 matching 7 bases. Germline assignment: CDR1 SGDLS and CDR2 YYNGEE. The CDR3 totals 17 residues. Germline trimming cut 0 bases from V and 6 bases from J; bases unmatched to any gene: 12. CDR3: CASSVAVSGGGPNEQFF. CDR3 DNA: TGTGCCAGCAGCGTAGCGGTTAGTGGGGGAGGGCCCAATGAGCAGTTCTTC.

This chain uses TRBV7-9 with TRBJ1-1; 9 bases line up with TRBD1. Germline CDR1 is SEHNR and CDR2 is FQNEAQ (reference sequence). The J segment lost 5 bases and the V segment lost 5 bases, leaving 6 bases of the junction unmatched. This CDR3 is built from 14 residues. The CDR3 loop reads CASSPDRGSTEAFF. The CDR3 bases are TGTGCCAGCAGCCCGGACAGGGGATCGACTGAAGCTTTCTTT. Full variable domain (missing parts from reference TRBV7-9 and TRBJ1-1): DTGVSQNPRHKITKRGQNVTFRCDPISEHNRLYWYRQTLGQGPEFLTYFQNEAQLEKSRLLSDRFSAERPKGSFSTLEIQRTEQGDSAMYLCASSPDRGSTEAFFGQGTRLTVV.

This rearrangement joins TRBV6-8 to TRBJ2-5; TRBD2 matches at 7 bases. Germline V gene data show CDR1 as MNHGY and CDR2 as SAAAGT. Trimming at V came to 8 bases and at J to 5 bases, leaving 8 bases not matched to a gene. The CDR3 consists of 13 residues. Written as DNA, the CDR3 is TGTGCCAGCTGGGGGGGGGTTTTGGAGACCCAGTACTTC. Translating it yields CASWGGVLETQYF.

The V call is TRBV11-2, the J call TRBJ1-2; a weak D match, TRBD1 (6 bases). CDR3 length equals 14 residues. Germline CDR1 reads SGHAT; CDR2 reads FQNNGV. V lost 6 bases and J lost 4, with 15 bases in between. CDR3 in DNA: TGTGCCAGCAGTTTCATCTCACAGGGCTATGGCTACACCTTC. Protein sequence: CASSFISQGYGYTF.

This chain links TRBV25-1 with TRBJ2-7; maybe TRBD1 (6 bases). Between the trimmed V and J ends, which lost 6 bases and 4 bases, there was a span of 16 bases. From germline, CDR1 is MGHDK and CDR2 SYGVNS. The CDR3 is 14 residues long. CDR3 in DNA: TGTGCCAGCAGAGGGGGTCTTAGTAGGTACGAGCAGTACTTC. Its protein is CASRGGLSRYEQYF.

The chain combines TRBV6-6 with TRBJ2-7, with D possibly being TRBD1 (6 bases). Germline loops: CDR1 MNHNY, CDR2 SVGAGI (reference sequence). The CDR3 contains 14 residues. With 5 bases removed from V and 0 bases from J, the gap between germline ends came to 11 bases. The DNA for the CDR3 is TGTGCCAGCAGTCCACAGGGAAGCTCCTACGAGCAGTACTTC. Its protein is CASSPQGSSYEQYF.

The chain links TRBV18 to TRBJ1-6; TRBD1 agrees at 7 bases. Germline V CDR1 and CDR2: KGHSH, LQKENI. The CDR3 runs 14 residues. V lost 4 bases and J lost 7; bases outside the gene matches: 4. The CDR3 DNA is TGTGCCAGCTCACGGGACAGAATAAATTCACCCCTCCACTTT. As protein: CASSRDRINSPLHF. Full variable domain (missing parts from reference TRBV18 and TRBJ1-6): NAGVMQNPRHLVRRRGQEARLRCSPMKGHSHVYWYRQLPEEGLKFMVYLQKENIIDESGMPKERFSAEFPKEGPSILRIQQVVRGDSAAYFCASSRDRINSPLHFGNGTRLTVT.